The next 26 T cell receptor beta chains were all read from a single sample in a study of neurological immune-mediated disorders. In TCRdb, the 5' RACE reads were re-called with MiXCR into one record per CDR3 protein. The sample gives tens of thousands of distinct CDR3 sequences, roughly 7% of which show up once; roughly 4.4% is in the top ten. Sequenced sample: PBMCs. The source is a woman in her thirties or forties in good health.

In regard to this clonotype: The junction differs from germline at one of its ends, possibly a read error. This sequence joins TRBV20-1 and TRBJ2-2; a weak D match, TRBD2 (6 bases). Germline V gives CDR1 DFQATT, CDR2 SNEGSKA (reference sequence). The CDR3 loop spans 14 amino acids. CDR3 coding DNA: TGCAGTGCTGGAGGGGAAGGGAACACCGGGGAGATGTTTTTT. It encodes CSAGGEGNTGEMFF.

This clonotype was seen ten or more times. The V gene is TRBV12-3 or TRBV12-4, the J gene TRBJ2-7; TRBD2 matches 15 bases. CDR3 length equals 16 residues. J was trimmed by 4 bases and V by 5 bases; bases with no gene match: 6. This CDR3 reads CASSGGLAGGGYEQYF. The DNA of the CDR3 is TGTGCCAGCAGTGGGGGACTAGCGGGAGGCGGGTACGAGCAGTACTTC.

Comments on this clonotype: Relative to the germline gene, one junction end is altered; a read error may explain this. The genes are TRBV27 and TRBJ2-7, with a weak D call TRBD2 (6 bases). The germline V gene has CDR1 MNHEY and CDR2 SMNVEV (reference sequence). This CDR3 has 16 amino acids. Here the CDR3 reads CTSSLFRLGVPYEQYF. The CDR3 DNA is TGCACCAGCAGTTTATTCAGACTAGGGGTCCCCTACGAGCAGTACTTC.

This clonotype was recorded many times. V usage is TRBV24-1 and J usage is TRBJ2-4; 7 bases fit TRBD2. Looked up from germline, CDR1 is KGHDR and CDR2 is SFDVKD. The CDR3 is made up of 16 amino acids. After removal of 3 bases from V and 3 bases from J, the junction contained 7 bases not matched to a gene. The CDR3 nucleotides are TGTGCCACCAGTGATACCCGGGGGGAGGGCAAAAACATTCAGTACTTC. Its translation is CATSDTRGEGKNIQYF.

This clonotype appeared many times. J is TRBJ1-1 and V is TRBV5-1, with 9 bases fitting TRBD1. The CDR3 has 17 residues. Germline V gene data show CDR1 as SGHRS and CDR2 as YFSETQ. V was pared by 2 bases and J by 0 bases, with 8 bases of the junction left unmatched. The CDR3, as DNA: TGCGCCAGCAGCTTCCCGGACAGGGGAGGATTGAACACTGAAGCTTTCTTT. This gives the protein CASSFPDRGGLNTEAFF.

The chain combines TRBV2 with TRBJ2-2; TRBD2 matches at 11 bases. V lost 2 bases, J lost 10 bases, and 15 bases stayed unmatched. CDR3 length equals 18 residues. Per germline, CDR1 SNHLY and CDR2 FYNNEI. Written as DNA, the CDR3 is TGTGCCAGCAGTGAACTAGCGGGGGGCCGCGGGAACACCACGGAGCTGTTTTTT. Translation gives CASSELAGGRGNTTELFF.

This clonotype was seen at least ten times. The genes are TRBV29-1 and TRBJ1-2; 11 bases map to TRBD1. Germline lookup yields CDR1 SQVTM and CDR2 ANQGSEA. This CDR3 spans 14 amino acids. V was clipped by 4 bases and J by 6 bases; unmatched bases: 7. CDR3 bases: TGCAGCGTTGTTGGACAGGGGGCTAGGAATGGCTACACCTTC. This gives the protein CSVVGQGARNGYTF.

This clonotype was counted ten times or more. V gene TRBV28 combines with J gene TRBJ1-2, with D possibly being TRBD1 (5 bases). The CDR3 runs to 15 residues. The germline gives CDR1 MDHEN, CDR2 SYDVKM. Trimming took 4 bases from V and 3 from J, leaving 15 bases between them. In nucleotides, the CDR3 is TGTGCCAGCAGTTCCTCACCGACAGAAGACTATGGCTACACCTTC. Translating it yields CASSSSPTEDYGYTF.

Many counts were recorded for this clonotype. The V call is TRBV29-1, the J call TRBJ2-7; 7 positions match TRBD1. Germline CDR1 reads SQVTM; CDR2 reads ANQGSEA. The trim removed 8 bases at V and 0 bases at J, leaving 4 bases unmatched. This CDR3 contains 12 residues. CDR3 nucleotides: TGCAGCTTTACAGGGGCCTCCTACGAGCAGTACTTC. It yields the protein CSFTGASYEQYF.

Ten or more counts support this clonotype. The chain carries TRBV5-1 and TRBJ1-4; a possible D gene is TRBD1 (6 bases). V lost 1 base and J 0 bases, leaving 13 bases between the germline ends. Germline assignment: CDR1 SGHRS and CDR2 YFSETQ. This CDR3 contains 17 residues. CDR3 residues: CASSLRDTSATNEKLFF. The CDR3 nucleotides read TGCGCCAGCAGCTTGAGGGACACCAGTGCAACTAATGAAAAACTGTTTTTT.

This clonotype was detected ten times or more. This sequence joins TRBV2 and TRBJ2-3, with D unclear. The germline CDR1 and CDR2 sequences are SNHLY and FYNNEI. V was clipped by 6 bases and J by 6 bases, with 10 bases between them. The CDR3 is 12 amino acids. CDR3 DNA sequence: TGTGCCAGCAGCGCCCAAGGGGATACGCAGTATTTT. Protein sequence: CASSAQGDTQYF. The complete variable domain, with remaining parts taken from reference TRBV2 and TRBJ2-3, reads EPEVTQTPSHQVTQMGQEVILRCVPISNHLYFYWYRQILGQKVEFLVSFYNNEISEKSEIFDDQFSVERPDGSNFTLKIRSTKLEDSAMYFCASSAQGDTQYFGPGTRLTVL.

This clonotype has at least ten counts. The CDR3 loop is CASSAPTGNTGELFF. CDR3 sequence (DNA): TGTGCCAGCAGTGCGCCGACAGGGAACACCGGGGAGCTGTTTTTT. The chain uses TRBV25-1 and TRBJ2-2; possible D gene TRBD1, 6 bases. CDR3 length equals 15 residues. Germline V lookup: CDR1 MGHDK, CDR2 SYGVNS. The V end was cut by 4 bases, the J end by 1 base, with 10 bases between.

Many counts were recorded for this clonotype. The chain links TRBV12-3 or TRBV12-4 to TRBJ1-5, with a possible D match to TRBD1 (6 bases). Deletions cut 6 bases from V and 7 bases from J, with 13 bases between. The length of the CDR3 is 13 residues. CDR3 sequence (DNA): TGTGCCAGCAGCCGGGGGCGCCGGCAGCCCCAGCATTTT. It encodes CASSRGRRQPQHF.

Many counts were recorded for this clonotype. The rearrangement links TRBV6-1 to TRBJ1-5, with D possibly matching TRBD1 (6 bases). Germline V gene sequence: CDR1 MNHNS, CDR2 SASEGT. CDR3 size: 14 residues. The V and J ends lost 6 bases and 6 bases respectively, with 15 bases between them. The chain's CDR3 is CASSLDSEGQPQHF. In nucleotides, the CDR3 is TGTGCCAGCAGCCTGGACAGTGAAGGTCAGCCCCAGCATTTT.

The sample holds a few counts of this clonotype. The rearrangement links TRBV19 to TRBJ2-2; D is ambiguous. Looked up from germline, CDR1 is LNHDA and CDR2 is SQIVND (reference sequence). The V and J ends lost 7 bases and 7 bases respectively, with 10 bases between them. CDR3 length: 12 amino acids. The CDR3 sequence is CASTMTVGELFF. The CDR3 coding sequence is TGTGCCAGTACCATGACCGTCGGGGAGCTGTTTTTT.

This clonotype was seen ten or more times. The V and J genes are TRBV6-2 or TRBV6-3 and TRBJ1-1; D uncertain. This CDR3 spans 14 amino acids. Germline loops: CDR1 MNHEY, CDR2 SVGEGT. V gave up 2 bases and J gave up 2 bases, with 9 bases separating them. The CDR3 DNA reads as TGTGCCAGCAGTTACGGCAACTTTAACACTGAAGCTTTCTTT. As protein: CASSYGNFNTEAFF.

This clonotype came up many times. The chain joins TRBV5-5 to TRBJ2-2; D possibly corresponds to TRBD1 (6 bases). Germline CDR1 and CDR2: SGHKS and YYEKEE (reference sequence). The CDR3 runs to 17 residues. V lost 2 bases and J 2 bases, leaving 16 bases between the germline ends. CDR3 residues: CASSFRFEQGNTGELFF. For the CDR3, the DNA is TGTGCCAGCAGCTTCCGGTTCGAACAGGGAAACACCGGGGAGCTGTTTTTT.

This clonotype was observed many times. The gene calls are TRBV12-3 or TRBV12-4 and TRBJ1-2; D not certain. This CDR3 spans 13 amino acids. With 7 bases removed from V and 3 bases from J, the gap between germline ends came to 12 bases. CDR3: CASTPSGDYGYTF. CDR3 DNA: TGTGCCAGCACCCCCTCCGGGGACTATGGCTACACCTTC.

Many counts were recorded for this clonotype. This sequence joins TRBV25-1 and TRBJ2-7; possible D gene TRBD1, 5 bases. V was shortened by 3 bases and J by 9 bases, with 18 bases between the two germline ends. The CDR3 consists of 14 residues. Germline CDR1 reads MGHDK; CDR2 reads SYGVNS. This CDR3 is CASSDPPLNRGQYF. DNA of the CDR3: TGTGCCAGCAGTGACCCCCCCTTAAATAGGGGGCAGTACTTC.

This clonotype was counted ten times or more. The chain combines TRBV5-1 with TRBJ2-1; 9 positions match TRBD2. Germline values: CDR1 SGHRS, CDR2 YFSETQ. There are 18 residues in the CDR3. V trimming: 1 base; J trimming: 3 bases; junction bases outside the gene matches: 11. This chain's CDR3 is CASSLKSPSGKGYNEQFF. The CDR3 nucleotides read TGCGCCAGCAGCTTGAAGTCCCCTAGCGGGAAGGGCTACAATGAGCAGTTCTTC.

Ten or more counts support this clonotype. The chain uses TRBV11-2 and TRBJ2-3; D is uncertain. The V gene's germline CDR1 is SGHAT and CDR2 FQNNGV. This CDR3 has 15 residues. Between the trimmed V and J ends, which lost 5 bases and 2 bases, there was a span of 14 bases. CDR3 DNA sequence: TGTGCCAGCAGCACCCCGGCAAGGCCCACAGATACGCAGTATTTT. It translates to CASSTPARPTDTQYF.

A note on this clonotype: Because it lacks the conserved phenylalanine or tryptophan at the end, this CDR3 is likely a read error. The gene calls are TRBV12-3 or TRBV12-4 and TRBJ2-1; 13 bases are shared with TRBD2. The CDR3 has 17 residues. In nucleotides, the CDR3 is TGTGCAAGCACCTGGGGCGTACTAGCGGGGGGGTACAATGAGCAGTTCTGC. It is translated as CASTWGVLAGGYNEQFC.

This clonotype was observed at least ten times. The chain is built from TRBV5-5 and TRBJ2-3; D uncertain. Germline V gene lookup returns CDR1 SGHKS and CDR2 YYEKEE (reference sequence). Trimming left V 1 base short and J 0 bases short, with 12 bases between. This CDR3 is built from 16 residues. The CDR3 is CASSLRGSLSTDTQYF. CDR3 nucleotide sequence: TGTGCCAGCAGCTTGCGAGGCAGCCTTAGCACAGATACGCAGTATTTT.

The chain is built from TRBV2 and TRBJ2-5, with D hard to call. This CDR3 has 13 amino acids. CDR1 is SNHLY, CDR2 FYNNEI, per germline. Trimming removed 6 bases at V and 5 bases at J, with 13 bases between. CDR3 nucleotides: TGTGCCAGCAGACAACGATACGGGGAGACCCAGTACTTC. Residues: CASRQRYGETQYF. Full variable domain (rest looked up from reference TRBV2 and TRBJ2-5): EPEVTQTPSHQVTQMGQEVILRCVPISNHLYFYWYRQILGQKVEFLVSFYNNEISEKSEIFDDQFSVERPDGSNFTLKIRSTKLEDSAMYFCASRQRYGETQYFGPGTRLLVL.

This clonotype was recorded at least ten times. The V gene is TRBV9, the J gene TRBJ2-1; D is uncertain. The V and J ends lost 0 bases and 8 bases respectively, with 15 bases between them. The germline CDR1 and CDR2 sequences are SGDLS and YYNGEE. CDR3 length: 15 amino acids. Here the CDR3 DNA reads TGTGCCAGCAGCGTAGAGAGCGTATCGTTGGATGAGCAGTTCTTC. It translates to CASSVESVSLDEQFF. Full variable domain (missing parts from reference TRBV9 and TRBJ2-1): DSGVTQTPKHLITATGQRVTLRCSPRSGDLSVYWYQQSLDQGLQFLIQYYNGEERAKGNILERFSAQQFPDLHSELNLSSLELGDSALYFCASSVESVSLDEQFFGPGTRLTVL.

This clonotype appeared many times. This chain's CDR3 is CASRERTRTDTQYF. The DNA of the CDR3 is TGTGCCAGTAGAGAGAGGACACGCACAGATACGCAGTATTTT. The chain couples TRBV12-3 or TRBV12-4 to TRBJ2-3; D is perhaps TRBD1 (5 bases). Trimming shortened V by 9 bases and J by 1 base, and 14 bases separated the two germline ends. The CDR3 contains 14 residues.